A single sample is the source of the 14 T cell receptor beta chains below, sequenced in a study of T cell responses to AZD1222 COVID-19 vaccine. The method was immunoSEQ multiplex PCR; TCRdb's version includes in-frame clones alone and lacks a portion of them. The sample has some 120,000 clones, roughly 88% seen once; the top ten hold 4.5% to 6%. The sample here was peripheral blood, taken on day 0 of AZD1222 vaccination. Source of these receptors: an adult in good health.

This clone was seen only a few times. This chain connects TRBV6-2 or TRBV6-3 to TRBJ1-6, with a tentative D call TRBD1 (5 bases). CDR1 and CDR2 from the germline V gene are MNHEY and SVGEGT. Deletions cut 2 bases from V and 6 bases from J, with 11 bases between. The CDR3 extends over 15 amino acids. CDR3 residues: CASSYQTAINSPLHF. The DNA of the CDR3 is TGTGCCAGCAGTTACCAGACAGCAATTAATTCACCCCTCCACTTT.

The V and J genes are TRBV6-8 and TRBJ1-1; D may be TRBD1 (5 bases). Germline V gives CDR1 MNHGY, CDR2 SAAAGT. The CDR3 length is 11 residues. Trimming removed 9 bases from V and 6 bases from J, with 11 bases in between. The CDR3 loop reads CARTDAAEAFF. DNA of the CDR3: TGTGCCAGGACAGACGCAGCTGAAGCTTTCTTT.

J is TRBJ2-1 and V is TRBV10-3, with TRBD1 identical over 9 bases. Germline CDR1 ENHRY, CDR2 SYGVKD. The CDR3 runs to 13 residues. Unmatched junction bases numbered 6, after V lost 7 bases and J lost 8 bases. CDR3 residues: CAITWDRDHEQFF. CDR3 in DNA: TGTGCCATCACGTGGGACAGGGACCATGAGCAGTTCTTC.

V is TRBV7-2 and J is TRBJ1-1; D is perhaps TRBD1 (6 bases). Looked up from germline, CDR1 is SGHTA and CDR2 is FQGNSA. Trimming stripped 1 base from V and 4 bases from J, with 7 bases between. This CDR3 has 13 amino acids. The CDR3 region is CASSLDRATEAFF. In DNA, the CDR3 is TGTGCCAGCAGCTTAGACAGGGCCACTGAAGCTTTCTTT.

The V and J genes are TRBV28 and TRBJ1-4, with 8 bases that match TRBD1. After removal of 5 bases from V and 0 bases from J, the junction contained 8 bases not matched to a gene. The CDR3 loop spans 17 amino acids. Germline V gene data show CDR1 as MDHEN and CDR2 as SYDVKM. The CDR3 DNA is TGTGCCAGCAGTGAACCGGGACAGGCTTCAACTAATGAAAAACTGTTTTTT. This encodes CASSEPGQASTNEKLFF. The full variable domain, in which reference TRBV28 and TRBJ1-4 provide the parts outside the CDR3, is DVKVTQSSRYLVKRTGEKVFLECVQDMDHENMFWYRQDPGLGLRLIYFSYDVKMKEKGDIPEGYSVSREKKERFSLILESASTNQTSMYLCASSEPGQASTNEKLFFGSGTQLSVL.

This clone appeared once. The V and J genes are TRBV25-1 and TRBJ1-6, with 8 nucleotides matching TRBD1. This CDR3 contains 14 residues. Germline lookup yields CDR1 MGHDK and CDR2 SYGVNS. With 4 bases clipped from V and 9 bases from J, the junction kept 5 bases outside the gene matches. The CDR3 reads CASSARTGFSPLHF. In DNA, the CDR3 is TGTGCCAGCAGTGCCAGGACAGGGTTTTCACCCCTCCACTTT.

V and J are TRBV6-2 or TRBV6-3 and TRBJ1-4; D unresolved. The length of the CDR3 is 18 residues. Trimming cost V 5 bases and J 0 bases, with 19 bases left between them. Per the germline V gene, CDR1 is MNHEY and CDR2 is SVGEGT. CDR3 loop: CASSPYGPQTTTNEKLFF. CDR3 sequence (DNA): TGTGCCAGCAGTCCCTACGGGCCGCAGACCACAACTAATGAAAAACTGTTTTTT.

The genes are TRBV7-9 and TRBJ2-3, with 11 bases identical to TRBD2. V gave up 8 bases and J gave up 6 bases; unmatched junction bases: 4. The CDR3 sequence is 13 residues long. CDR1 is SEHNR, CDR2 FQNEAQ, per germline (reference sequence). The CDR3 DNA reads TGTGCCAGCGTGGTAGCGGGAGGGGATACGCAGTATTTT. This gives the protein CASVVAGGDTQYF.

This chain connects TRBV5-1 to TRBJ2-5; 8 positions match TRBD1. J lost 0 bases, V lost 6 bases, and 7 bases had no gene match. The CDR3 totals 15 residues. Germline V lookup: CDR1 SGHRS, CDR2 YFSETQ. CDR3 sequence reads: CASTGQGAYQETQYF. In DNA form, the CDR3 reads TGCGCCAGCACCGGGCAGGGGGCCTACCAAGAGACCCAGTACTTC.

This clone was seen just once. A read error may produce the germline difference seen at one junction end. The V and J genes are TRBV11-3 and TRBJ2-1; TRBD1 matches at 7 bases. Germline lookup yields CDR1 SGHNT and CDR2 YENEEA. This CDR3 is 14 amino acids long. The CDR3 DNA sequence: TGTGCCAGCAGCCCAAGACAGGGTTACAGTGAGCAGTTCTTC. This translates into CASSPRQGYSEQFF.

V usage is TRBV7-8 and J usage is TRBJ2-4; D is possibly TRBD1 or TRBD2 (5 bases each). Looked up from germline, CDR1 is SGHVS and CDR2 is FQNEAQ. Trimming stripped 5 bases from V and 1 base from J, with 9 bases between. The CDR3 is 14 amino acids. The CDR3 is CASSRDAAKNIQYF. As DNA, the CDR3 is TGTGCCAGCAGCCGGGACGCGGCCAAAAACATTCAGTACTTC.

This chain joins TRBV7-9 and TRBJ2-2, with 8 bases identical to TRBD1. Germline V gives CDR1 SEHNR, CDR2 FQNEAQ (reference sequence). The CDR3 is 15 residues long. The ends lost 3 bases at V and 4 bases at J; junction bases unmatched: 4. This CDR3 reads CASSFWTGTTGELFF. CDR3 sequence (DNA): TGTGCCAGCAGCTTCTGGACAGGGACCACCGGGGAGCTGTTTTTT.

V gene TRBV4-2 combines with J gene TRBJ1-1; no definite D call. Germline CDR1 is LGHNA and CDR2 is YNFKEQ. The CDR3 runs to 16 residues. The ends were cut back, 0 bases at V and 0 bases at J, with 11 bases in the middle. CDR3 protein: CASSQEGSIMNTEAFF. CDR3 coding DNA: TGTGCCAGCAGCCAAGAAGGGTCGATAATGAACACTGAAGCTTTCTTT.

For the CDR3, the DNA is TGTGCCACCAGTGAGCAACCCGGGACAGGTGGCACAGATACGCAGTATTTT. Protein product: CATSEQPGTGGTDTQYF. The chain employs TRBV24-1 and TRBJ2-3; TRBD1 agrees at 8 bases. J gave up 1 base and V 4 bases, and 9 bases lay outside the gene matches. This CDR3 spans 17 amino acids. Germline CDR1 and CDR2: KGHDR and SFDVKD.